This T cell receptor beta chain is from a study of T-cell memory formation after mild COVID-19. MiXCR, run by TCRdb on the 5' RACE reads, gives a single entry per CDR3 protein. The repertoire consists of about 310,000 distinct CDR3 sequences, with more than 15% occurring once and the leading ten covering around 23%. The receptor was derived from a man between 18 and 29 years old who had mild COVID-19 (a few samples of this study predate the infection). Cell type and time point are not known. Sequencing was performed on PBMCs or a T cell subset sorted from them (not recorded which).

CDR3 nucleotide sequence: TGTGCCAGCAGGTCCAGAAACCAGGGCACTGAAGCTTTCTTT. Protein sequence: CASRSRNQGTEAFF. The chain couples TRBV6-5 to TRBJ1-1; D perhaps matches TRBD1 (5 bases). Trimming stripped 6 bases from V and 4 bases from J, with 15 bases between. CDR3 length equals 14 residues. Germline-derived CDR1 and CDR2 are MNHEY and SVGAGI.